This entry lists 21 T cell receptor beta chains sequenced from one sample in a study of control samples from healthy donors and cancer patients. TCRdb's table, derived via immunoSEQ multiplex PCR, lists solely in-frame clones and lacks some. Among 150,000 to 200,000 clones listed, roughly 94% were seen once. Sequences were obtained from PBMCs. Every receptor here comes from a man in his sixties with colorectal cancer.

A few counts support this clone. This chain uses TRBV13 with TRBJ2-3; the D gene is possibly TRBD1 (6 bases). The CDR3 is 17 amino acids. Germline V gives CDR1 PRHDT, CDR2 FYEKMQ (reference sequence). V dropped 5 bases and J dropped 5 bases, with 23 bases sitting between them. CDR3 sequence: CASSPPIRGAVGDTQYF. The CDR3 nucleotides are TGTGCCAGCAGCCCCCCCATCAGGGGCGCTGTGGGAGATACGCAGTATTTT.

The gene calls are TRBV6-4 and TRBJ2-3, with 10 bases fitting TRBD2. J gave up 1 base and V 4 bases, and 2 bases lay outside the gene matches. Looked up from germline, CDR1 is MRHNA and CDR2 is SNTAGT. This CDR3 is built from 15 residues. CDR3 sequence (DNA): TGTGCCAGCAGTGCTCTAGCGGGGGGCACAGATACGCAGTATTTT. Amino acid sequence: CASSALAGGTDTQYF.

J is TRBJ1-6 and V is TRBV10-3; 9 nucleotides match TRBD1. In germline, CDR1 is ENHRY, CDR2 SYGVKD. The CDR3 extends over 16 amino acids. The trim removed 4 bases at V and 5 bases at J, leaving 6 bases unmatched. The CDR3 loop is CAISVRRTGDNSPLHF. DNA of the CDR3: TGTGCCATCAGTGTGCGGCGGACAGGGGATAATTCACCCCTCCACTTT.

The chain uses TRBV4-1 and TRBJ2-2; no reliable D call. This CDR3 region has 13 residues. The V and J ends lost 4 bases and 4 bases respectively, with 7 bases between them. CDR1 and CDR2 (germline): MGHRA, YSYEKL. The DNA of the CDR3 is TGCGCCAGCAGCCTAGGGTCCACCGGGGAGCTGTTTTTT. It encodes CASSLGSTGELFF.

This chain uses TRBV10-3 with TRBJ1-2; 7 nucleotides match TRBD1. Unmatched junction bases numbered 6, after V lost 4 bases and J lost 4 bases. This CDR3 has 14 amino acids. CDR1 and CDR2 (germline): ENHRY, SYGVKD. CDR3 sequence reads: CAISVQGDTYGYTF. CDR3 in DNA: TGTGCCATCAGTGTTCAGGGGGACACCTATGGCTACACCTTC.

This chain joins TRBV6-5 and TRBJ2-2; 10 bases are a match to TRBD2. V dropped 5 bases and J dropped 4; count of bases not matched to a gene: 1. The CDR3 is made up of 14 amino acids. Germline V gene lookup returns CDR1 MNHEY and CDR2 SVGAGI. CDR3 nucleotides: TGTGCCAGCAGTACTAGCGGGGTCACCGGGGAGCTGTTTTTT. As protein: CASSTSGVTGELFF.

J is TRBJ1-1 and V is TRBV5-1; perhaps TRBD1 as D (5 bases). There are 13 residues in the CDR3. Between the trimmed V and J ends, which lost 1 base and 6 bases, there was a span of 10 bases. CDR1 and CDR2 (germline): SGHRS, YFSETQ. CDR3 nucleotides: TGCGCCAGCAGCTTGCAAACGGGGCCTGAAGCTTTCTTT. Protein product: CASSLQTGPEAFF.

The chain uses TRBV6-5 and TRBJ1-2; 7 bases are shared with TRBD1. Germline V lookup: CDR1 MNHEY, CDR2 SVGAGI. The V and J ends lost 4 bases and 4 bases, in that order; junction bases with no gene match: 9. The CDR3 spans 15 residues. This CDR3 is CASSSDPGQIYGYTF. The CDR3 nucleotides read TGTGCCAGCAGTTCCGACCCGGGACAGATCTATGGCTACACCTTC.

The rearrangement uses TRBV24-1 and TRBJ2-7, with 8 bases aligning to TRBD1. Germline V gene lookup returns CDR1 KGHDR and CDR2 SFDVKD. The CDR3 runs to 13 residues. Trimming cost V 9 bases and J 6 bases; bases outside gene matches: 9. CDR3 sequence (DNA): TGTGCCACCCAGGACAGGGTGGGTCCCGAGCAGTACTTC. This sequence encodes CATQDRVGPEQYF.

This clone was detected only once. One junction end does not reproduce the germline sequence, and a read error may be involved. The rearrangement joins TRBV20-1 to TRBJ2-3, with no clear D. The CDR3 length is 10 residues. The germline V gene encodes CDR1 DFQATT and CDR2 SNEGSKA (reference sequence). CDR3: CSASRDTQYF. In nucleotides, the CDR3 is TGCAGTGCTAGCAGAGATACGCAGTATTTT.

This sequence joins TRBV5-1 and TRBJ2-3; 15 nucleotides align to TRBD2. V was clipped by 4 bases and J by 2 bases; unmatched bases: 5. Germline V CDR1 and CDR2: SGHRS, YFSETQ. The CDR3 extends over 17 amino acids. The CDR3 loop reads CASSAGLAGGLTDTQYF. CDR3 nucleotide sequence: TGCGCCAGCAGCGCCGGACTAGCGGGGGGGCTCACAGATACGCAGTATTTT.

The V call is TRBV4-2, the J call TRBJ1-2; 10 bases are shared with TRBD1. The V gene's germline CDR1 is LGHNA and CDR2 YNFKEQ. J gave up 4 bases and V 3 bases, and 5 bases lay outside the gene matches. CDR3 length: 15 residues. CDR3 amino acids: CASSQTGTGAYGYTF. In DNA, the CDR3 is TGTGCCAGCAGCCAGACCGGGACAGGGGCCTATGGCTACACCTTC.

V usage is TRBV6-5 and J usage is TRBJ2-5, with 12 bases identical to TRBD2. V gave up 4 bases and J gave up 1 base; unmatched junction bases: 4. Germline CDR1 reads MNHEY; CDR2 reads SVGAGI. The CDR3 covers 16 residues. The CDR3 DNA reads as TGTGCCAGCAGTTTGACTAGCGGGGGCACCCAAGAGACCCAGTACTTC. Protein sequence: CASSLTSGGTQETQYF.

The table lists this clone with a count of one. The genes are TRBV13 and TRBJ1-4, with unresolved D. The length of the CDR3 is 15 residues. Per germline, CDR1 PRHDT and CDR2 FYEKMQ (reference sequence). V was clipped by 1 base and J by 7 bases, with 13 bases between them. CDR3 nucleotide sequence: TGTGCCAGCAGCTTAGAAACCAGCCTAATTGAAAAACTGTTTTTT. This codes for CASSLETSLIEKLFF. The full variable domain, with the rest looked up from reference TRBV13 and TRBJ1-4, is AAGVIQSPRHLIKEKRETATLKCYPIPRHDTVYWYQQGPGQDPQFLISFYEKMQSDKGSIPDRFSAQQFSDYHSELNMSSLELGDSALYFCASSLETSLIEKLFFGSGTQLSVL.

The chain recombines TRBV7-6 with TRBJ2-5, with 9 bases aligning to TRBD1. This CDR3 is built from 16 residues. The V and J ends lost 5 bases and 9 bases, in that order; junction bases with no gene match: 16. CDR1 is SGHVS, CDR2 FNYEAQ, per germline. The CDR3 loop reads CASSPPTGQGREAQYF. CDR3 DNA sequence: TGTGCCAGCAGCCCTCCTACGGGACAGGGTAGGGAGGCCCAGTACTTC.

The rearrangement links TRBV7-8 to TRBJ1-5, with D possibly TRBD1 on 5 matching bases. Trimming removed 2 bases at V and 5 bases at J, with 13 bases between. There are 15 residues in the CDR3. Germline CDR1 is SGHVS and CDR2 is FQNEAQ. The CDR3 region is CASSLFGTRDQPQHF. CDR3 DNA sequence: TGTGCCAGCAGCTTATTTGGGACCAGGGATCAGCCCCAGCATTTT.

The chain couples TRBV12-3 or TRBV12-4 to TRBJ2-1; 7 bases are shared with TRBD2. Losses at the gene ends were 6 bases for V and 8 bases for J; bases not matched to a gene: 7. The CDR3 sequence is 13 residues long. The CDR3 here is CASSRAGIDEQFF. Here the CDR3 DNA reads TGTGCCAGCAGCCGAGCGGGGATCGATGAGCAGTTCTTC.

This clone was seen only once. The J gene is TRBJ2-5, the V gene TRBV12-3 or TRBV12-4, with 7 positions matching TRBD2. The CDR3 runs 12 residues. V lost 8 bases and J lost 2; bases outside the gene matches: 2. CDR3 coding DNA: TGTGCCAGCGAGGGACTACAAGAGACCCAGTACTTC. Translation: CASEGLQETQYF.

The gene calls are TRBV6-6 and TRBJ1-5; D perhaps matches TRBD1 (5 bases). The CDR3 runs to 12 residues. With 11 bases removed from V and 5 bases from J, the gap between germline ends came to 13 bases. Germline V CDR1 and CDR2: MNHNY, SVGAGI (reference sequence). CDR3 sequence: CASYGGYQPQHF. The CDR3 DNA reads as TGTGCCTCTTACGGGGGTTATCAGCCCCAGCATTTT.

This rearrangement joins TRBV28 to TRBJ1-2; tentative D call: TRBD1 (6 bases). This CDR3 region has 11 residues. Germline V gives CDR1 MDHEN, CDR2 SYDVKM. V lost 4 bases to trimming and J lost 8 bases, with 8 bases between them. For the CDR3, the DNA is TGTGCCAGCAGTTCCCAGGGGGGCTACACCTTC. Its translation: CASSSQGGYTF.

The CDR3 sequence is CASIGTADNEKLFF. Written as DNA, the CDR3 is TGTGCCAGCATTGGGACGGCCGATAATGAAAAACTGTTTTTT. The J gene is TRBJ1-4, the V gene TRBV2, with D possibly being TRBD1 (5 bases). Germline CDR1 is SNHLY and CDR2 is FYNNEI. The V gene lost 7 bases and the J gene lost 4 bases, with 13 bases spanning the gap. The CDR3 loop spans 14 amino acids.